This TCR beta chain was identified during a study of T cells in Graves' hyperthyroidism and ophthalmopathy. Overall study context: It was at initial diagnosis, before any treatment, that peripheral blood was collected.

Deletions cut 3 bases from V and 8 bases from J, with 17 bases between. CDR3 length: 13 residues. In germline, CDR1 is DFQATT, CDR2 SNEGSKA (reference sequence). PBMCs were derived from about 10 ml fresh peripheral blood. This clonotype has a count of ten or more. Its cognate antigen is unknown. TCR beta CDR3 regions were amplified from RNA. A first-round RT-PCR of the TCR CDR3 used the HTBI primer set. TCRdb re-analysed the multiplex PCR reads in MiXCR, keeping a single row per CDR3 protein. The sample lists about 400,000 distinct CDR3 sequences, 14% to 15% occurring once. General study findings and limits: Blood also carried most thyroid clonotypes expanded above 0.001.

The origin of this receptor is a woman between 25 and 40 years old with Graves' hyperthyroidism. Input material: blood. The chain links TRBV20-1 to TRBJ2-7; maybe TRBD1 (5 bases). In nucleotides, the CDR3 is TGCAGTGCTAGGGTGGGGCAGGCTCCACAGCAGTACTTC. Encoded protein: CSARVGQAPQQYF.